The subject of this entry is one T cell receptor beta chain. V was pared by 0 bases and J by 8 bases, with 11 bases between. Germline values: CDR1 SGHDT, CDR2 YYEEEE. The CDR3 totals 14 residues. This entry belongs to a study of shared T cell receptors in the human thymus. Clones were sequenced by immunoSEQ multiplex PCR, and TCRdb holds only the in-frame ones, with some missing. The table lists about 660,000 clones, about 87% of them singletons. These sequences were also reported in another study, on human thymus T cells. In that study: Healthy Finnish infants undergoing corrective surgery for congenital heart defects were used as donors. The thymus was resected at corrective cardiac surgery. Use of V and J genes seemed skewed within the thymic and blood repertoires. Unrelated individuals had highly overlapping thymic repertoires, as reported in related research.

This sequence was found in a boy less than two years old with a congenital heart defect. V and J are TRBV5-6 and TRBJ1-4; D call uncertain. The sequencing input was thymocytes. For the CDR3, the DNA is TGTGCCAGCAGCTTGGGCCAAGAGAGCGAAAAACTGTTTTTT. It encodes CASSLGQESEKLFF.